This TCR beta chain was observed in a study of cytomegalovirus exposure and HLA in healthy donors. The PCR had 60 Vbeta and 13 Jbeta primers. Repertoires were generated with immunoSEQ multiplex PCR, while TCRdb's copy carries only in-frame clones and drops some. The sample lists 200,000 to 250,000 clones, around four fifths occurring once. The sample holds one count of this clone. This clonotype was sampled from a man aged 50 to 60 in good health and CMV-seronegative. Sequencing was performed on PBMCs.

Here the CDR3 DNA reads TGTGCCAGCAGCTTAGTCCTCACTGAAGCTTTCTTT. This sequence encodes CASSLVLTEAFF. V and J are TRBV7-2 and TRBJ1-1; no reliable D call. The CDR3 loop spans 12 amino acids. V lost 1 base and J lost 4, with 4 bases in between. Germline V lookup: CDR1 SGHTA, CDR2 FQGNSA. Based on the CDR3 plus reference TRBV7-2 and TRBJ1-1, the full variable domain is GAGVSQSPSNKVTEKGKDVELRCDPISGHTALYWYRQSLGQGLEFLIYFQGNSAPDKSGLPSDRFSAERTGGSVSTLTIQRTQQEDSAVYLCASSLVLTEAFFGQGTRLTVV.